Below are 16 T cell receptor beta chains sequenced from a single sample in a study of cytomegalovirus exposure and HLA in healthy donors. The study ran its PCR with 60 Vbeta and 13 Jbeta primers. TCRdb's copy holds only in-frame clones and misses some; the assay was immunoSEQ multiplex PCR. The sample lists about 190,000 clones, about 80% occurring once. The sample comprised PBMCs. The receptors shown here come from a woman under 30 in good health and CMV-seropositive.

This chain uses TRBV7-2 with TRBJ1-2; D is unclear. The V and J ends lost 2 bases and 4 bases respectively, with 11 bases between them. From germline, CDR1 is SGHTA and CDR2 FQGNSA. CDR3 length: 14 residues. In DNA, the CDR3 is TGTGCCAGCAGCTTATTGGTGGCCCTCTATGGCTACACCTTC. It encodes CASSLLVALYGYTF.

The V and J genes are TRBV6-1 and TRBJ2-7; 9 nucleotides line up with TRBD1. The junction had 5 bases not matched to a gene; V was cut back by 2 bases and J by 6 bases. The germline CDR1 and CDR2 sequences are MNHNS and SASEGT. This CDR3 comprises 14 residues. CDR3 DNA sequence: TGTGCCAGCAGTGAAAACAGGGGGCAGGGCGAGCAGTACGTC. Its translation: CASSENRGQGEQYV.

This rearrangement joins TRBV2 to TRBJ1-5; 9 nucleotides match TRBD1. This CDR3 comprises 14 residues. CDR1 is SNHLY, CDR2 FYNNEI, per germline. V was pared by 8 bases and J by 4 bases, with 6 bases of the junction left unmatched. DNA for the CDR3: TGTGCCAGCGCTCCGGGACAGGGAAATCAGCCCCAGCATTTT. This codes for CASAPGQGNQPQHF. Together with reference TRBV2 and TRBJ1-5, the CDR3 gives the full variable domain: EPEVTQTPSHQVTQMGQEVILRCVPISNHLYFYWYRQILGQKVEFLVSFYNNEISEKSEIFDDQFSVERPDGSNFTLKIRSTKLEDSAMYFCASAPGQGNQPQHFGDGTRLSIL.

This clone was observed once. The CDR3 sequence: CASTQAGSYEQYF. As DNA, the CDR3 is TGTGCCAGCACTCAAGCGGGCTCCTACGAGCAGTACTTC. The V call is TRBV25-1, the J call TRBJ2-7, with D maybe TRBD2 (6 bases). Germline CDR1 and CDR2: MGHDK and SYGVNS. CDR3 length: 13 residues. Deletions cut 7 bases from V and 0 bases from J, with 10 bases between.

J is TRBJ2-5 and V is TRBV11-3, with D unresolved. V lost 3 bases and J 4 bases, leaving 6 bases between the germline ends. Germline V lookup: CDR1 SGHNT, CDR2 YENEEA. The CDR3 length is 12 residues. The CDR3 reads CASSFPGETQYF. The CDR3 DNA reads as TGTGCCAGCAGCTTCCCCGGAGAGACCCAGTACTTC.

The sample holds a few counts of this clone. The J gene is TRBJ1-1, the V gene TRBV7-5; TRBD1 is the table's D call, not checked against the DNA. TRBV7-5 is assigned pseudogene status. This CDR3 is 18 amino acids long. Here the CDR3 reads CVRSFQGQGGSMNTEAFF. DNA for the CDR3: TGTGTCAGAAGCTTTCAGGGACAGGGTGGGAGTATGAACACTGAAGCTTTCTTT.

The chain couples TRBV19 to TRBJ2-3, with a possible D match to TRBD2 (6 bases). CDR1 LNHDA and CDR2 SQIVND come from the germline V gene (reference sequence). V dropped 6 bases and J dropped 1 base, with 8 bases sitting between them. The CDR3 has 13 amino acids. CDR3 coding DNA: TGTGCCAGTAGAGAGCGGGGCACAGATACGCAGTATTTT. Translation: CASRERGTDTQYF.

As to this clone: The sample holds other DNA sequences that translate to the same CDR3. CDR3 residues: CASSFSGVGETQYF. The CDR3 coding sequence is TGCGCCAGCAGCTTTAGCGGGGTAGGGGAGACCCAGTACTTC. This chain uses TRBV5-1 with TRBJ2-5; 8 bases align to TRBD2. The CDR3 spans 14 residues. The germline gives CDR1 SGHRS, CDR2 YFSETQ. V was clipped by 2 bases and J by 5 bases; unmatched bases: 5.

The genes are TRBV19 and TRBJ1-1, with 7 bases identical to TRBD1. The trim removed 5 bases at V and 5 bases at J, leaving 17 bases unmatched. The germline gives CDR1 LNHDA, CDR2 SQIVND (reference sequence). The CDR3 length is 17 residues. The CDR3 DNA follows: TGTGCCAGTAGTGACTTAAGGGGGCGAAGGGGATATACTGAAGCTTTCTTT. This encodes CASSDLRGRRGYTEAFF.

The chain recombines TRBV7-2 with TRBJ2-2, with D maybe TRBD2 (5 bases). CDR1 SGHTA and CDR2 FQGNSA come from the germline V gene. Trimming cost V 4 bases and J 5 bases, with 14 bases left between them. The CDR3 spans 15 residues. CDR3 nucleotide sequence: TGTGCCAGCAGCTCGGGGTTAAGACGGACCGGGGAGCTGTTTTTT. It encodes CASSSGLRRTGELFF. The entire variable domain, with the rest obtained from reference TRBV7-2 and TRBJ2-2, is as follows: GAGVSQSPSNKVTEKGKDVELRCDPISGHTALYWYRQSLGQGLEFLIYFQGNSAPDKSGLPSDRFSAERTGGSVSTLTIQRTQQEDSAVYLCASSSGLRRTGELFFGEGSRLTVL.

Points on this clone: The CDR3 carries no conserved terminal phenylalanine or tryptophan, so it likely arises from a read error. In nucleotides, the CDR3 is TGCGCCAGCCGTCAGACAGGGGCCCACTCCTATGGCTACACCCTC. Its translation: CASRQTGAHSYGYTL. V gene TRBV4-1 combines with J gene TRBJ1-2; 8 bases are shared with TRBD1. The germline CDR1 and CDR2 sequences are MGHRA and YSYEKL. This CDR3 has 15 residues. The V and J ends lost 8 bases and 4 bases, in that order; junction bases with no gene match: 12.

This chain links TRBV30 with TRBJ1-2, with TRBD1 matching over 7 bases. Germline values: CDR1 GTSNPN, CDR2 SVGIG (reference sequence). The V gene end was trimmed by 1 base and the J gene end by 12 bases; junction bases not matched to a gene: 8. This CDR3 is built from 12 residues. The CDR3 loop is CAWSALAGGNTF. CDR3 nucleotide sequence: TGTGCCTGGAGTGCCTTGGCAGGGGGAAACACCTTC.

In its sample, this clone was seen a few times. CDR3: CASSKGTANTEAFF. DNA for the CDR3: TGCGCCAGCAGCAAAGGGACAGCCAACACTGAAGCTTTCTTT. This chain links TRBV5-1 with TRBJ1-1, with 7 bases matching TRBD1. Germline CDR1 reads SGHRS; CDR2 reads YFSETQ. V lost 4 bases and J lost 2; bases outside the gene matches: 5. The CDR3 spans 14 residues.

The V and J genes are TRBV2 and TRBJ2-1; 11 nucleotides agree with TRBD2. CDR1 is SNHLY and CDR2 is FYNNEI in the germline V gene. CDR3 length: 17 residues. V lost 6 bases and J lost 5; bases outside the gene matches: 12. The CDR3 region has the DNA TGTGCCAGCAGGGGACTAGCGGTTATAGTGAGGGACAATGAGCAGTTCTTC. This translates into CASRGLAVIVRDNEQFF.

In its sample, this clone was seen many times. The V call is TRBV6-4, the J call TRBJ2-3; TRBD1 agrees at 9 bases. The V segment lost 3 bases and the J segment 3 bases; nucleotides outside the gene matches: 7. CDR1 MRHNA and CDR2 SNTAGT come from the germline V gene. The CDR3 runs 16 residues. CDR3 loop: CASSETLGQGTDTQYF. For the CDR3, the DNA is TGTGCCAGCAGTGAAACCCTTGGACAGGGGACAGATACGCAGTATTTT.

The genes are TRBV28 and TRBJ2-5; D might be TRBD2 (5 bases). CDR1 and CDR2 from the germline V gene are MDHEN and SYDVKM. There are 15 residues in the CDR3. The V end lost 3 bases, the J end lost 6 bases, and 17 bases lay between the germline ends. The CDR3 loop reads CASSLGTATGKTQYF. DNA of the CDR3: TGTGCCAGCAGTTTGGGCACCGCCACGGGAAAGACCCAGTACTTC.